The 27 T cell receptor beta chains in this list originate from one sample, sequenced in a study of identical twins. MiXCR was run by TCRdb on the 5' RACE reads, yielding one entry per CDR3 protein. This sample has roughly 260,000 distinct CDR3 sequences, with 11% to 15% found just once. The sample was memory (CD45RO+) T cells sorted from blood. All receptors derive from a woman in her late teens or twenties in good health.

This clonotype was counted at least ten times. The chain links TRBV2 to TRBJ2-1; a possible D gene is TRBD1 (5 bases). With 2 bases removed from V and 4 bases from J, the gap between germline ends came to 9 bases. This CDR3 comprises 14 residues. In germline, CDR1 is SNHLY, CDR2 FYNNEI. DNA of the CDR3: TGTGCCAGCAGTGAACAGGGTGTGTACAATGAGCAGTTCTTC. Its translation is CASSEQGVYNEQFF.

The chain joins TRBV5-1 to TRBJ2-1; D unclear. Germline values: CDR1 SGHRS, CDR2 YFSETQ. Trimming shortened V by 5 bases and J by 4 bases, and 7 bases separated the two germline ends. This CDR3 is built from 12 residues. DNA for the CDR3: TGCGCCAGCAGTCGGGTGTACAATGAGCAGTTCTTC. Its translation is CASSRVYNEQFF.

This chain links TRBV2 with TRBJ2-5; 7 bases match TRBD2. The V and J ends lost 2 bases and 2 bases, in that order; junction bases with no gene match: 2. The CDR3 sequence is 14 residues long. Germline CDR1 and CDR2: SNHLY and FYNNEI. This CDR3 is CASSETSEQETQYF. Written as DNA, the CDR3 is TGTGCCAGCAGTGAAACTAGCGAGCAAGAGACCCAGTACTTC.

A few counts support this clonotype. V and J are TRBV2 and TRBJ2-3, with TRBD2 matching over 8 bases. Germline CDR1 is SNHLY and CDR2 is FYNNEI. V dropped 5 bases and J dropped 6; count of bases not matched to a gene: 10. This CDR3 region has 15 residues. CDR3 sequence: CASSRSGGGGDTQYF. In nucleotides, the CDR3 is TGTGCCAGCAGTCGGAGCGGGGGAGGGGGGGATACGCAGTATTTT.

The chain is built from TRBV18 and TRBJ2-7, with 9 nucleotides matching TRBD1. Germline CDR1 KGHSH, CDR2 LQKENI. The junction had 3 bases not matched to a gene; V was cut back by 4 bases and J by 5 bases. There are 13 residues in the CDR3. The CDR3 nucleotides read TGTGCCAGCTCACGTGGGACAGGGAACGAGCAGTACTTC. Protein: CASSRGTGNEQYF.

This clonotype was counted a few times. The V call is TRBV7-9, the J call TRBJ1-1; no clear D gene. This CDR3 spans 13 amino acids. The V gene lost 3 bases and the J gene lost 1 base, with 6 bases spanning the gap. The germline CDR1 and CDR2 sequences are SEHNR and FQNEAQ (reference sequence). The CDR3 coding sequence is TGTGCCAGCAGCTTGCGTCAGAACACTGAAGCTTTCTTT. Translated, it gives CASSLRQNTEAFF.

The CDR3 region is CASSRGLNYNEQFF. The CDR3 bases are TGCGCCAGCAGCAGGGGACTAAATTACAATGAGCAGTTCTTC. The chain is built from TRBV5-1 and TRBJ2-1; 7 positions agree with TRBD2. The CDR3 is made up of 14 amino acids. Trimming took 4 bases from V and 4 from J; bases not matched to a gene: 5. Germline CDR1 SGHRS, CDR2 YFSETQ.

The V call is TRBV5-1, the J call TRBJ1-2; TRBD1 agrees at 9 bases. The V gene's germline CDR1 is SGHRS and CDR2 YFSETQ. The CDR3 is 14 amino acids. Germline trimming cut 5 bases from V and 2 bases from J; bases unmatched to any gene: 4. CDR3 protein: CASRGQGLNYGYTF. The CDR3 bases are TGCGCCAGCAGGGGACAGGGATTAAACTATGGCTACACCTTC. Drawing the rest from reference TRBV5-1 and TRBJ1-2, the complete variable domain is KAGVTQTPRYLIKTRGQQVTLSCSPISGHRSVSWYQQTPGQGLQFLFEYFSETQRNKGNFPGRFSGRQFSNSRSEMNVSTLELGDSALYLCASRGQGLNYGYTFGSGTRLTVV.

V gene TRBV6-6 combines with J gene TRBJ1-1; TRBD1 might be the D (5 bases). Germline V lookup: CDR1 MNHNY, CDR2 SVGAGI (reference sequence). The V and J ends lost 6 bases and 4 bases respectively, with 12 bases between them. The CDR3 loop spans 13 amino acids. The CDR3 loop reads CASREGGGTEAFF. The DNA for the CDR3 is TGTGCCAGCAGGGAAGGCGGGGGCACTGAAGCTTTCTTT.

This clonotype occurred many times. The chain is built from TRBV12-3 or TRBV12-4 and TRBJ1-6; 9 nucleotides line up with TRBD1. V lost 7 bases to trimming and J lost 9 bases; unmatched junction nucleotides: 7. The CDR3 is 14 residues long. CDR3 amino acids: CASKPGQGTSPLHF. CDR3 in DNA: TGTGCCAGCAAACCGGGACAGGGTACTTCACCCCTCCACTTT.

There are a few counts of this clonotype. CDR3 DNA: TGCAGTTCTACTGAGGACAGTAACTATGGCTACACCTTC. Translation: CSSTEDSNYGYTF. V and J are TRBV20-1 and TRBJ1-2, with TRBD1 as a possible D gene (6 bases). Trimming stripped 8 bases from V and 1 base from J, with 14 bases between. Germline loops: CDR1 DFQATT, CDR2 SNEGSKA (reference sequence). The CDR3 is 13 amino acids.

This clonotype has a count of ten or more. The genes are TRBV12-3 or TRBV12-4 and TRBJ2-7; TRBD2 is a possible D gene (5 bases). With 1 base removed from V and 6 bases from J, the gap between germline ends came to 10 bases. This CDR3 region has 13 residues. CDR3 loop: CASSLEGSSEQYF. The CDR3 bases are TGTGCCAGCAGTTTAGAAGGGAGTAGCGAGCAGTACTTC.

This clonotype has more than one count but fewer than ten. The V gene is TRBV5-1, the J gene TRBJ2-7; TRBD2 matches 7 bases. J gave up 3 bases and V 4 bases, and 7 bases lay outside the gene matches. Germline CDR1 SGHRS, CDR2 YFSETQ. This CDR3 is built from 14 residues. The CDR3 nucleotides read TGCGCCAGCAGCGCGACTAGCATGAGCTACGAGCAGTACTTC. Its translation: CASSATSMSYEQYF.

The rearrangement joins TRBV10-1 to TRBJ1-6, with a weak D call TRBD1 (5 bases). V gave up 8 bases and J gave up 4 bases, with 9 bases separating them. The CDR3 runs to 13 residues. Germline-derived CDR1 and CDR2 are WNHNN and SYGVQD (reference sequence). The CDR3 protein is CASRQSYNSPLHF. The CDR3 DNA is TGCGCCAGCCGACAGAGTTATAATTCACCCCTCCACTTT.

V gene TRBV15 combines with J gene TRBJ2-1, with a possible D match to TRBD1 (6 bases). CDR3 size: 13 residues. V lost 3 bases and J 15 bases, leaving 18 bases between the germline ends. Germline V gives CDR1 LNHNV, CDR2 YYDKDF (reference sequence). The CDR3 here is CATSREQGLGRFF. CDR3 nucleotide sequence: TGTGCCACCAGCAGGGAACAGGGTCTTGGTAGGTTCTTC.

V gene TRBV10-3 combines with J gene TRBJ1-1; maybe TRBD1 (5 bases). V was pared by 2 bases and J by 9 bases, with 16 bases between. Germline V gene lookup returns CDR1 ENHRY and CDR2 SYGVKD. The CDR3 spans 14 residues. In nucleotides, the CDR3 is TGTGCCATCAGTGAGGGGTTAACTGGGGGAAAAGCTTTCTTT. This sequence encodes CAISEGLTGGKAFF.

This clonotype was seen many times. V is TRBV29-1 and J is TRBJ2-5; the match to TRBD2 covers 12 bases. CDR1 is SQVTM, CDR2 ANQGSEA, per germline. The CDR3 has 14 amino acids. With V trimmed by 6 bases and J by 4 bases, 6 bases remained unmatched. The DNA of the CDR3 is TGCAGCGTCTTCTCTAGCGGGAGGGGAGAGACCCAGTACTTC. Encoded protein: CSVFSSGRGETQYF.

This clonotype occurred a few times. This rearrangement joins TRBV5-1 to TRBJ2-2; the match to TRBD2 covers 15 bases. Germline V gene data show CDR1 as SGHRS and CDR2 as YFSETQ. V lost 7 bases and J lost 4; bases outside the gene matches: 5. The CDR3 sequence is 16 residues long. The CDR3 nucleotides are TGCGCCAGCGGGACTAGCGGGGGGCTGTCCACCGGGGAGCTGTTTTTT. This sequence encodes CASGTSGGLSTGELFF. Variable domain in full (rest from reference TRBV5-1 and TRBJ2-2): KAGVTQTPRYLIKTRGQQVTLSCSPISGHRSVSWYQQTPGQGLQFLFEYFSETQRNKGNFPGRFSGRQFSNSRSEMNVSTLELGDSALYLCASGTSGGLSTGELFFGEGSRLTVL.

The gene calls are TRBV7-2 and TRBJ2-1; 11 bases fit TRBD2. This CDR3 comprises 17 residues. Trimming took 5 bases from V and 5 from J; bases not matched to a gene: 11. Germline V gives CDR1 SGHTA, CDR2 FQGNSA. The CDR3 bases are TGTGCCAGCAGCCCCCGTTCACTAGCGGGGGTTGACAATGAGCAGTTCTTC. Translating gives CASSPRSLAGVDNEQFF. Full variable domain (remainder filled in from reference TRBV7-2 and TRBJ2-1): GAGVSQSPSNKVTEKGKDVELRCDPISGHTALYWYRQSLGQGLEFLIYFQGNSAPDKSGLPSDRFSAERTGGSVSTLTIQRTQQEDSAVYLCASSPRSLAGVDNEQFFGPGTRLTVL.

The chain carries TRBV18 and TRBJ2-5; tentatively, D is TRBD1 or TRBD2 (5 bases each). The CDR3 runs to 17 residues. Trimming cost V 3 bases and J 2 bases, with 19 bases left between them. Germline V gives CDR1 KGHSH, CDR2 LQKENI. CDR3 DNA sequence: TGTGCCAGCTCACCTTGGAAAAAGGGACCCTTTCAAGAGACCCAGTACTTC. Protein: CASSPWKKGPFQETQYF.

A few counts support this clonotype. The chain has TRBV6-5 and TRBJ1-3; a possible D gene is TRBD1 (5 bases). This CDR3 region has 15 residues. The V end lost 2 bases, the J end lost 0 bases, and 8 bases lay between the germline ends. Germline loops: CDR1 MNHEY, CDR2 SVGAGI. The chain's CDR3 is CASSYGGYSGNTIYF. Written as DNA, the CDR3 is TGTGCCAGCAGTTACGGGGGGTACTCTGGAAACACCATATATTTT.

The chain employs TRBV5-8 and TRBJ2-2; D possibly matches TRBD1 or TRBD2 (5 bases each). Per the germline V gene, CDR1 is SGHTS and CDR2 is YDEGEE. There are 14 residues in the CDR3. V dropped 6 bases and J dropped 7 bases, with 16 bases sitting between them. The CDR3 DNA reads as TGTGCCAGCAATAGAGGGGATACTTACGGGGAGCTGTTTTTT. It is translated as CASNRGDTYGELFF.

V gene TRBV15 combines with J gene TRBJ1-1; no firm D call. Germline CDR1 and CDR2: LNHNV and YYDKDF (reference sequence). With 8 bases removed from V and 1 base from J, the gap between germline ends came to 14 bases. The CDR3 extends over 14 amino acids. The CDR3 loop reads CATSSPAANTEAFF. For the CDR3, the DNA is TGTGCCACCTCTTCGCCGGCGGCGAACACTGAAGCTTTCTTT.

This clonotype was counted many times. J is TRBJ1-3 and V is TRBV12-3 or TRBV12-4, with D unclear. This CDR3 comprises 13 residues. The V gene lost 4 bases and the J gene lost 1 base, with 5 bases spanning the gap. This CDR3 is CASSWRSGNTIYF. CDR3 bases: TGTGCCAGCAGTTGGAGGTCTGGAAACACCATATATTTT.

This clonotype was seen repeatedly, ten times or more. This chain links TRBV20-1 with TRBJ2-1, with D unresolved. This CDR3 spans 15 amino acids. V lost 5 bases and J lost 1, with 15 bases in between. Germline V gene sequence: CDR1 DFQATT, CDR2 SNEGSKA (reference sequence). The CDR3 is CSALPPLGSYNEQFF. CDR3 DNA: TGCAGTGCTCTCCCCCCGTTAGGATCCTACAATGAGCAGTTCTTC.

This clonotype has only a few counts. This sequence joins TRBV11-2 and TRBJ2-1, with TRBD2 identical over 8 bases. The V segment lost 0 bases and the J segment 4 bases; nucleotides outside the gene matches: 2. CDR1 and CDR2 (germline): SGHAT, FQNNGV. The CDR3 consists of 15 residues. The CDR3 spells CASSLDGRGYNEQFF. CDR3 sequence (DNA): TGTGCCAGCAGCTTAGACGGGAGGGGTTACAATGAGCAGTTCTTC.

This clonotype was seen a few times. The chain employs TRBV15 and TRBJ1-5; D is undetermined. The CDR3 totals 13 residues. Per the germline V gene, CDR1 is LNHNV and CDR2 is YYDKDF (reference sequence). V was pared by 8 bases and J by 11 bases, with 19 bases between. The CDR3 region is CATAASQTQAQHF. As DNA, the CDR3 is TGTGCCACCGCCGCATCCCAAACCCAGGCCCAGCATTTT.